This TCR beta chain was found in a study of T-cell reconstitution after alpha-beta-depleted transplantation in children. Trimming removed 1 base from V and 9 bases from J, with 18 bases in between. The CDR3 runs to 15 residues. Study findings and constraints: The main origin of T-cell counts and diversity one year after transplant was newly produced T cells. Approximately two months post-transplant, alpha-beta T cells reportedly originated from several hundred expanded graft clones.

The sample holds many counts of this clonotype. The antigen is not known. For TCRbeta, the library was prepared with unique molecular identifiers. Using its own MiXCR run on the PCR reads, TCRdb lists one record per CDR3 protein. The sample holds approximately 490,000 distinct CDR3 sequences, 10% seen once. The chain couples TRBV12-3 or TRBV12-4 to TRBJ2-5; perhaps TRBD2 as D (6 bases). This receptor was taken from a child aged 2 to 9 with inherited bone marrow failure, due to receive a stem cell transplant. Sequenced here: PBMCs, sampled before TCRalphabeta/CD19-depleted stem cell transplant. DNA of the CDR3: TGTGCCAGCAGTTTAGGACCGACCCGGACGGGGGCCCAGTACTTC. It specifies CASSLGPTRTGAQYF.